This TCR beta chain was recovered during a study of OX40 agonist ivuxolimab in advanced cancers. With baseline, cycle 4 day 1, and cycle 7 day 1 as timepoints, blood was sampled. Assay: immunoSEQ multiplex PCR; the TCRdb copy retains only in-frame clones and omits some. This table holds nearly 50,000 clones, around nine tenths found once. V lost 4 bases to trimming and J lost 7 bases, with 14 bases between them. The CDR3 consists of 13 residues. In germline, CDR1 is MNHEY, CDR2 SVGAGI. The rearrangement links TRBV6-5 to TRBJ2-7, with D possibly being TRBD2 (5 bases). The sample in question was CD4+ or CD8+ T cells sorted from blood, obtained in a trial of the OX40 agonist ivuxolimab. The receptor comes from an adult with an advanced solid tumor such as melanoma, head and neck, liver or kidney cancer. Written as DNA, the CDR3 is TGTGCCAGCAGTTTAATATCCGCGGGTGAGCAGTACTTC. This codes for CASSLISAGEQYF.